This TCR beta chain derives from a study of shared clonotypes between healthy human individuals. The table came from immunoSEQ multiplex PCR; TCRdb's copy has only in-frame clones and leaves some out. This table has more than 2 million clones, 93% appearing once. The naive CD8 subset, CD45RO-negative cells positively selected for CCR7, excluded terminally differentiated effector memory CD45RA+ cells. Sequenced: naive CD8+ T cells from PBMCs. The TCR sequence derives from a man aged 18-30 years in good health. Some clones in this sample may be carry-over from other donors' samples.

The CDR3 here is CASSQDWAGSDGYTF. For the CDR3, the DNA is TGTGCCAGCAGCCAAGATTGGGCGGGCTCGGATGGCTACACCTTC. The chain carries TRBV4-2 and TRBJ1-2; D remains unclear. The CDR3 totals 15 residues. V lost 0 bases to trimming and J lost 6 bases, with 14 bases between them. Germline V gene lookup returns CDR1 LGHNA and CDR2 YNFKEQ.